This T cell receptor beta chain was profiled in a study of human T cells and chemical hapten exposure. This clonotype was recorded a few times. Antigen: not known. The junction departs from germline at one end; a sequencing error may be responsible. Points from the study as a whole: Following DPC sensitization, TCRs present above 1 in 1000 frequency showed no change. Significantly greater numbers of large CDR3 similarity clusters came from expanded TCRs than from controls.

There are 14 residues in the CDR3. From germline, CDR1 is MNHEY and CDR2 SVGAGI. Per the authors' pipeline: Samples held a median of approximately 96,000 TCRs, range 23,224–690,600. TCRdb processed the RACE reads anew with MiXCR; each CDR3 protein has one entry. Clone size and V and J calls follow TCRdb, not the original study. The sample carries tens of thousands of distinct CDR3 sequences, about 8.9% recorded once. Time point defined: pre-sensitization, week 0. Treatment meaning: therapeutic diphenylcyclopropenone sensitization with weekly scalp DPC. V usage is TRBV6-5 and J usage is TRBJ1-2, with 8 bases identical to TRBD1. Here the sequenced sample was whole blood, taken in connection with sensitization to the hapten diphenylcyclopropenone (DPC). This sequence originates from a woman in her forties with alopecia areata. Some clones in this sample may be carry-over from other donors' samples. CDR3 region: CASSYSTGAVRISF. The DNA of the CDR3 is TGTGCCAGCAGTTACTCGACAGGGGCCGTCAGGATTTCCTTC.